This T cell receptor (beta chain) derives from a study of metastatic and nonmetastatic thyroid tumors. Whole-study context: Comparative analysis of repertoires was undertaken across blood and tumor or nodule tissue obtained from malignant and benign thyroid patients.

The CDR3 covers 15 residues. Germline V gives CDR1 ENHRY, CDR2 SYGVKD. Trimming cost V 4 bases and J 4 bases; bases outside gene matches: 6. Thyroid surgery had not been preceded by any treatment in any patient. Via MiXCR, TCRdb re-called the PCR reads. The sample has 30,000 to 40,000 clones; approximately 20% are singletons. Notes on this clone: The target antigen is unknown.

Findings of the study overall: According to reports, the diversity of TCR beta was significantly higher in malignant thyroid tumors than in benign nodules, and this held in both blood and tumor samples.

The sequenced sample consisted of blood. The rearrangement links TRBV10-3 to TRBJ2-3; 9 bases map to TRBD1. The source is a female donor with papillary thyroid cancer or a benign thyroid nodule (not recorded which). Some clones in this sample may be carry-over from other donors' samples. The CDR3 sequence is CAISGSQGAADTQYF. The CDR3 DNA follows: TGTGCCATCAGTGGATCACAGGGGGCAGCAGATACGCAGTATTTT.